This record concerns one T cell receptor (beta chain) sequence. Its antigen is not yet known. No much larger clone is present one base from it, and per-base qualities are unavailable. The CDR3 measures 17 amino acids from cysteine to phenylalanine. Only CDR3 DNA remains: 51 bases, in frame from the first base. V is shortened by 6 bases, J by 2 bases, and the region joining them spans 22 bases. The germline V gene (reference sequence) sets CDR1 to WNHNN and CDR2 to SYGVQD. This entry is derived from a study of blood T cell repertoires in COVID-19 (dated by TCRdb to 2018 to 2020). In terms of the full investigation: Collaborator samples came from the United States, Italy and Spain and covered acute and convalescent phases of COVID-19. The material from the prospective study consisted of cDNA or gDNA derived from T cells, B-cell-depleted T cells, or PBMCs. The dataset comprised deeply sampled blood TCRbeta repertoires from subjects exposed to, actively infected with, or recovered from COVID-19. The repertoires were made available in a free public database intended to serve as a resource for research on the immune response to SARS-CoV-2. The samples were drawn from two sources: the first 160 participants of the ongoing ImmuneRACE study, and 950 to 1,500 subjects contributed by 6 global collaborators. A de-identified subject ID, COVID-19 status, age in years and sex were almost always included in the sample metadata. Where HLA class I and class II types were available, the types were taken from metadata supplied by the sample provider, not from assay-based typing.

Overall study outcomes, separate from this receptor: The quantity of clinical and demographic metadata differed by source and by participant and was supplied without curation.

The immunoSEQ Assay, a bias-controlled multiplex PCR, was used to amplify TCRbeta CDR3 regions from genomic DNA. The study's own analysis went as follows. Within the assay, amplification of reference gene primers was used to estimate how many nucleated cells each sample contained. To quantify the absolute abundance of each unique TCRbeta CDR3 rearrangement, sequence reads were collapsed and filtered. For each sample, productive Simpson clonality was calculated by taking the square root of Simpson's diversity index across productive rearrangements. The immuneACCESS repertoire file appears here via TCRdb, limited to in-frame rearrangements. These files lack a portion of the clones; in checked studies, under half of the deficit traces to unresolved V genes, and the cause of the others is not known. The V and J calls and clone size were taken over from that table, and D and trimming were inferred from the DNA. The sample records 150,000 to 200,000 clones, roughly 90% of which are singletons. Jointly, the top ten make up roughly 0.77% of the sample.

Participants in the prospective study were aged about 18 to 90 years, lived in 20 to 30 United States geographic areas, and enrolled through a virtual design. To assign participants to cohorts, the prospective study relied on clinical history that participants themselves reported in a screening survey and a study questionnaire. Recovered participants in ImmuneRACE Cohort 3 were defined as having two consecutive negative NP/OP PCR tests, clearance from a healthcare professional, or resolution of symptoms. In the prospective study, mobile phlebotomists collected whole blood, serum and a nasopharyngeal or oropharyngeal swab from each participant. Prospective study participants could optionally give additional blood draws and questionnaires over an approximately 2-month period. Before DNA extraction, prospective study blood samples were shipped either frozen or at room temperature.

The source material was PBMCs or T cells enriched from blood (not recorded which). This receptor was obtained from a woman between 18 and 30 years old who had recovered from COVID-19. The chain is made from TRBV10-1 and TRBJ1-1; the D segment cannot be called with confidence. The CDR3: CASSPSGRRQANTEAFF. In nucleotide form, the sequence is TGCGCCAGCAGCCCCTCCGGGAGGCGTCAAGCAAACACTGAAGCTTTCTTT.